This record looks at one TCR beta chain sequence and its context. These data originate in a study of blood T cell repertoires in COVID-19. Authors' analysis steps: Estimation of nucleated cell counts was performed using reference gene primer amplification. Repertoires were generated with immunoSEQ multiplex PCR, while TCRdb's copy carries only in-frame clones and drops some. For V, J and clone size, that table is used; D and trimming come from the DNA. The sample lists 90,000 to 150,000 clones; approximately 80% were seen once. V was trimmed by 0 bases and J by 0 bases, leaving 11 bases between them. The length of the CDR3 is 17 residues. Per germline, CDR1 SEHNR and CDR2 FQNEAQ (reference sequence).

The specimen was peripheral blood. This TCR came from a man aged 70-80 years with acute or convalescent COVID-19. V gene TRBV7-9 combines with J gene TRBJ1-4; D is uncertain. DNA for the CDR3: TGTGCCAGCAGCTTAGCTGTAGGGAGTCCAACTAATGAAAAACTGTTTTTT. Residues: CASSLAVGSPTNEKLFF.